This entry is about one T cell receptor beta chain. As yet, its antigen is unknown. Although they were nominally healthy when sampled, donors likely had unrecorded immune exposures. This sample was included in a study of cytomegalovirus exposure and HLA in healthy donors. Overall study findings and caveats: Donor immune exposure was known only as CMV serostatus. A classifier reportedly called cytomegalovirus status with high sensitivity and specificity.

The CDR3 loop spans 14 amino acids. CDR1 is LNHDA, CDR2 SQIVND, per germline (reference sequence). The V and J ends lost 6 bases and 6 bases, in that order; junction bases with no gene match: 8. The study ran its PCR with 60 Vbeta and 13 Jbeta primers. Method: immunoSEQ multiplex PCR; TCRdb's copy keeps in-frame clones and lacks some. The profile covers about 140,000 clones, with 60% to 85% appearing a single time and over 1% taken by the ten largest. This clonotype was obtained from a male donor in good health and CMV-seropositive. The source material was PBMCs. The chain recombines TRBV19 with TRBJ2-7; 10 nucleotides line up with TRBD2. The chain's CDR3 is CASSPASGSSEQYF. The CDR3 region has the DNA TGTGCCAGTAGCCCTGCTAGCGGGAGTTCCGAGCAGTACTTC.